The 32 T cell receptor beta chains given below trace back to one sample, sequenced in a study of beta chain features in type 1 diabetes. Expressed TCRB transcripts were sequenced after all isolated RNA was converted to cDNA. Some clones are missing from TCRdb's copy, which holds only in-frame ones; the method was immunoSEQ multiplex PCR. The table has fewer than 250,000 clones, 9.6% seen once; the top ten hold about 0.037%. The sample was naive CD4+ T cells from blood. Receptor source: a woman under 30 in good health.

This clone was seen ten or more times. Written as DNA, the CDR3 is TGTGCCACCAGCAGAGGCGGGACTGGGAACATTCAGTACTTC. Protein product: CATSRGGTGNIQYF. The chain joins TRBV15 to TRBJ2-4; D may be TRBD2 (6 bases). The CDR3 extends over 14 amino acids. Germline V gene data show CDR1 as LNHNV and CDR2 as YYDKDF (reference sequence). V shed 1 base and J shed 7 bases, with 11 bases lying between them.

V is TRBV18 and J is TRBJ2-3; D is uncertain. Per the germline V gene, CDR1 is KGHSH and CDR2 is LQKENI. The germline V and J ends were trimmed by 1 base and 0 bases, with 5 bases remaining between them. The CDR3 has 14 residues. The CDR3 nucleotides read TGTGCCAGCTCACCACTATTGAGCACAGATACGCAGTATTTT. It encodes CASSPLLSTDTQYF.

The chain combines TRBV27 with TRBJ1-2, with unresolved D. V shed 0 bases and J shed 5 bases, with 22 bases lying between them. CDR1 is MNHEY and CDR2 is SMNVEV in the germline V gene (reference sequence). This CDR3 has 18 amino acids. CDR3 region: CASSLSSPGRLRRYGYTF. The CDR3 DNA is TGTGCCAGCAGTTTATCCTCCCCTGGAAGGCTACGGAGGTATGGCTACACCTTC.

This clone was picked up a small number of times. This chain joins TRBV5-5 and TRBJ2-7, with 7 bases identical to TRBD1. J was trimmed by 5 bases and V by 1 base; bases with no gene match: 0. This CDR3 region has 12 residues. Germline CDR1 and CDR2: SGHKS and YYEKEE (reference sequence). The CDR3 region has the DNA TGTGCCAGCAGCTTGACAGGGGACGAGCAGTACTTC. Translating it yields CASSLTGDEQYF. The full variable domain, rest sourced from reference TRBV5-5 and TRBJ2-7, is DAGVTQSPTHLIKTRGQQVTLRCSPISGHKSVSWYQQVLGQGPQFIFQYYEKEERGRGNFPDRFSARQFPNYSSELNVNALLLGDSALYLCASSLTGDEQYFGPGTRLTVT.

This clone was detected a few times. The chain combines TRBV5-4 with TRBJ2-7, with a tentative D call TRBD1 (5 bases). Germline V lookup: CDR1 SGHNT, CDR2 YYREEE (reference sequence). The CDR3 is made up of 14 amino acids. Trimming removed 0 bases from V and 1 base from J, with 8 bases in between. The CDR3: CASSLETESYEQYF. The CDR3 nucleotides are TGTGCCAGCAGCTTGGAGACAGAGTCCTACGAGCAGTACTTC.

The gene calls are TRBV30 and TRBJ2-6, with a weak D call TRBD1 (6 bases). V lost 4 bases to trimming and J lost 0 bases, with 13 bases between them. Germline V gene sequence: CDR1 GTSNPN, CDR2 SVGIG (reference sequence). The CDR3 runs 16 residues. DNA of the CDR3: TGTGCCTGGACCTTGGGACATTTCTCTGGGGCCAACGTCCTGACTTTC. As protein: CAWTLGHFSGANVLTF.

This clone has more than one count but fewer than ten. This chain uses TRBV6-1 with TRBJ1-1, with TRBD1 matching 10 bases. V was clipped by 3 bases and J by 4 bases; unmatched bases: 14. Looked up from germline, CDR1 is MNHNS and CDR2 is SASEGT. CDR3 length: 18 amino acids. CDR3 sequence reads: CASSDRATGGLWATEAFF. The CDR3 nucleotides read TGTGCCAGCAGTGATAGGGCGACAGGGGGCCTATGGGCCACTGAAGCTTTCTTT.

The V call is TRBV7-3, the J call TRBJ1-1; D gene unclear. The germline CDR1 and CDR2 sequences are SGHTA and FQGTGA. The CDR3 has 15 residues. The V end was cut by 4 bases, the J end by 1 base, with 13 bases between. CDR3: CASSSGGLSNTEAFF. The CDR3 bases are TGTGCCAGCAGCTCCGGCGGTCTCTCGAACACTGAAGCTTTCTTT.

This clone has at least ten counts. This chain joins TRBV29-1 and TRBJ2-1; a weak D match, TRBD2 (5 bases). The CDR3 covers 14 residues. The V and J ends lost 1 base and 1 base respectively, with 8 bases between them. Germline V gene lookup returns CDR1 SQVTM and CDR2 ANQGSEA. The CDR3 region has the DNA TGCAGCGTTGAAGGGGAGAGGTCCTACAATGAGCAGTTCTTC. It is translated as CSVEGERSYNEQFF.

This chain uses TRBV7-9 with TRBJ2-1; 10 positions agree with TRBD2. This CDR3 contains 16 residues. The junction had 12 bases not matched to a gene; V was cut back by 5 bases and J by 8 bases. Looked up from germline, CDR1 is SEHNR and CDR2 is FQNEAQ (reference sequence). CDR3 sequence (DNA): TGTGCCAGCAGCACCATGGGACTAGCGAGACCGGATGAGCAGTTCTTC. It encodes CASSTMGLARPDEQFF. Variable domain in full (rest from reference TRBV7-9 and TRBJ2-1): DTGVSQNPRHKITKRGQNVTFRCDPISEHNRLYWYRQTLGQGPEFLTYFQNEAQLEKSRLLSDRFSAERPKGSFSTLEIQRTEQGDSAMYLCASSTMGLARPDEQFFGPGTRLTVL.

In this sample, this clone turned up a few times. The CDR3 region is CASSLRGLRDNEQFF. CDR3 nucleotides: TGTGCCAGCAGCTTAAGGGGCTTAAGGGACAATGAGCAGTTCTTC. The chain joins TRBV7-9 to TRBJ2-1, with D perhaps TRBD1 (5 bases). Per germline, CDR1 SEHNR and CDR2 FQNEAQ (reference sequence). The CDR3 has 15 amino acids. Trimming took 2 bases from V and 5 from J, leaving 13 bases between them.

In its sample, this clone was seen a few times. The rearrangement links TRBV6-5 to TRBJ2-7, with TRBD1 matching over 8 bases. The CDR3 loop spans 14 amino acids. V lost 6 bases and J lost 1; bases outside the gene matches: 5. The germline V gene has CDR1 MNHEY and CDR2 SVGAGI. The DNA for the CDR3 is TGTGCCAGCAGGGACCGGACAGGGTCCTACGAGCAGTACTTC. Translation: CASRDRTGSYEQYF.

This clone has just a few counts. The V call is TRBV6-1, the J call TRBJ2-7; 8 bases line up with TRBD1. The CDR3 runs 13 residues. V dropped 9 bases and J dropped 3; count of bases not matched to a gene: 7. Germline assignment: CDR1 MNHNS and CDR2 SASEGT. CDR3 nucleotides: TGTGCCAGTAGACAGGGGTCACTCTACGAGCAGTACTTC. This translates into CASRQGSLYEQYF.

In its sample, this clone was seen a few times. The chain carries TRBV2 and TRBJ2-1; tentative D call: TRBD1 (6 bases). This CDR3 has 15 residues. The germline V and J ends were trimmed by 7 bases and 1 base, with 14 bases remaining between them. The germline CDR1 and CDR2 sequences are SNHLY and FYNNEI. CDR3 amino acids: CASMGQGSSYNEQFF. Here the CDR3 DNA reads TGTGCCAGCATGGGACAAGGGAGTTCCTACAATGAGCAGTTCTTC.

This clone was seen only a few times. V is TRBV2 and J is TRBJ2-3, with D possibly TRBD2 on 5 matching bases. Germline CDR1 SNHLY, CDR2 FYNNEI. CDR3 length equals 15 residues. Trimming removed 4 bases at V and 0 bases at J, with 11 bases between. The DNA for the CDR3 is TGTGCCAGCAGTGGGAGGACCGCTAGCACAGATACGCAGTATTTT. Protein sequence: CASSGRTASTDTQYF.

V usage is TRBV29-1 and J usage is TRBJ2-1; TRBD1 matches 8 bases. Looked up from germline, CDR1 is SQVTM and CDR2 is ANQGSEA. This CDR3 is built from 14 residues. The J segment lost 4 bases and the V segment lost 3 bases, leaving 5 bases of the junction unmatched. CDR3 nucleotides: TGCAGCGTTGAGGGGACAGGACATTACAATGAGCAGTTCTTC. Translated, it gives CSVEGTGHYNEQFF.

This clone was counted many times. This chain joins TRBV14 and TRBJ2-1, with 7 nucleotides matching TRBD1. Germline V CDR1 and CDR2: SGHDN, FVKESK. This CDR3 has 16 residues. J was trimmed by 5 bases and V by 2 bases; bases with no gene match: 9. Here the CDR3 DNA reads TGTGCCAGCAGCCAAACGGGACAGTCCTTCCACAATGAGCAGTTCTTC. This encodes CASSQTGQSFHNEQFF. The entire variable domain, with the rest obtained from reference TRBV14 and TRBJ2-1, is as follows: EAGVTQFPSHSVIEKGQTVTLRCDPISGHDNLYWYRRVMGKEIKFLLHFVKESKQDESGMPNNRFLAERTGGTYSTLKVQPAELEDSGVYFCASSQTGQSFHNEQFFGPGTRLTVL.

The CDR3 protein is CASSLVAGGTDTQYF. The DNA of the CDR3 is TGCGCCAGCAGCTTGGTGGCGGGGGGTACAGATACGCAGTATTTT. This chain links TRBV5-1 with TRBJ2-3, with TRBD2 matching over 8 bases. Per the germline V gene, CDR1 is SGHRS and CDR2 is YFSETQ. V gave up 0 bases and J gave up 3 bases; unmatched junction bases: 3. The length of the CDR3 is 15 residues.

This clone has more than one count but fewer than ten. The chain has TRBV5-1 and TRBJ1-2; D not resolved. From germline, CDR1 is SGHRS and CDR2 YFSETQ. CDR3 length: 16 amino acids. V lost 0 bases to trimming and J lost 1 base, with 13 bases between them. In DNA form, the CDR3 reads TGCGCCAGCAGCTTGGATGGGAGCTGGAATAACTATGGCTACACCTTC. It codes for CASSLDGSWNNYGYTF.

V gene TRBV5-4 combines with J gene TRBJ2-7; 7 nucleotides line up with TRBD2. J gave up 0 bases and V 4 bases, and 7 bases lay outside the gene matches. The CDR3 length is 15 residues. From germline, CDR1 is SGHNT and CDR2 YYREEE (reference sequence). The CDR3 DNA follows: TGTGCCAGCAGCCCGGGTGGGGGGGACTCCTACGAGCAGTACTTC. Translated: CASSPGGGDSYEQYF.

V gene TRBV5-1 combines with J gene TRBJ2-7; 8 nucleotides line up with TRBD2. The germline V gene encodes CDR1 SGHRS and CDR2 YFSETQ. The CDR3 has 13 residues. V dropped 4 bases and J dropped 4; count of bases not matched to a gene: 4. The CDR3 here is CASSPGGFYEQYF. Here the CDR3 DNA reads TGCGCCAGCAGCCCGGGGGGGTTTTACGAGCAGTACTTC.

The chain links TRBV19 to TRBJ2-3, with a weak D call TRBD2 (5 bases). The CDR3 consists of 14 residues. Germline V gene sequence: CDR1 LNHDA, CDR2 SQIVND (reference sequence). Trimming pared 7 bases from V and 0 bases from J, leaving 11 bases between. CDR3 nucleotide sequence: TGTGCCAGTACGGCGGGCGGGAGCACAGATACGCAGTATTTT. Protein product: CASTAGGSTDTQYF.

In its sample, this clone was seen a few times. For the CDR3, the DNA is TGTGCCAGCTGGAGTACGGCTACGCAGTATTTT. This codes for CASWSTATQYF. The J gene is TRBJ2-3, the V gene TRBV28, with D hard to call. CDR1 MDHEN and CDR2 SYDVKM come from the germline V gene. The CDR3 is made up of 11 amino acids. Trimming cost V 8 bases and J 8 bases, with 11 bases left between them. Full variable domain (remainder filled in from reference TRBV28 and TRBJ2-3): DVKVTQSSRYLVKRTGEKVFLECVQDMDHENMFWYRQDPGLGLRLIYFSYDVKMKEKGDIPEGYSVSREKKERFSLILESASTNQTSMYLCASWSTATQYFGPGTRLTVL.

The V call is TRBV28, the J call TRBJ2-1; 10 bases fit TRBD2. Germline loops: CDR1 MDHEN, CDR2 SYDVKM. V dropped 8 bases and J dropped 3; count of bases not matched to a gene: 4. This CDR3 is 14 amino acids long. DNA for the CDR3: TGTGCCAGCTCTAGCGGGAGTGGCTACAATGAGCAGTTCTTC. Protein product: CASSSGSGYNEQFF.

The CDR3 is CASSPGQVPYEQYF. In nucleotides, the CDR3 is TGTGCCAGCAGCCCAGGACAGGTTCCTTACGAGCAGTACTTC. The rearrangement links TRBV5-5 to TRBJ2-7; 7 nucleotides agree with TRBD1. Losses at the gene ends were 4 bases for V and 4 bases for J; bases not matched to a gene: 8. CDR3 length: 14 residues. The germline CDR1 and CDR2 sequences are SGHKS and YYEKEE (reference sequence). Using reference TRBV5-5 and TRBJ2-7 for the parts outside the CDR3, the full variable domain is DAGVTQSPTHLIKTRGQQVTLRCSPISGHKSVSWYQQVLGQGPQFIFQYYEKEERGRGNFPDRFSARQFPNYSSELNVNALLLGDSALYLCASSPGQVPYEQYFGPGTRLTVT.

In its sample, this clone was seen a few times. The chain employs TRBV6-5 and TRBJ1-1; possible D gene TRBD1, 6 bases. The ends were cut back, 5 bases at V and 7 bases at J, with 14 bases in the middle. CDR1 and CDR2 (germline): MNHEY, SVGAGI. The CDR3 consists of 13 residues. For the CDR3, the DNA is TGTGCCAGCAGTGCCGACAGGCCCAATGAAGCTTTCTTT. Residues: CASSADRPNEAFF.

This clone was counted a few times. The chain links TRBV18 to TRBJ2-1; 7 bases are shared with TRBD2. Germline CDR1 KGHSH, CDR2 LQKENI. V lost 2 bases, J lost 5 bases, and 6 bases stayed unmatched. The CDR3 extends over 15 amino acids. CDR3 coding DNA: TGTGCCAGCTCACCAGGAGTAGCGGGCAACAATGAGCAGTTCTTC. Its protein product is CASSPGVAGNNEQFF.

The rearrangement links TRBV7-3 to TRBJ2-1; D might be TRBD1 (5 bases). Germline CDR1 SGHTA, CDR2 FQGTGA. The CDR3 is 14 residues long. The ends were cut back, 5 bases at V and 8 bases at J, with 16 bases in the middle. The DNA for the CDR3 is TGTGCCAGCAGCATACGATCAGGGCAGGATGAGCAGTTCTTC. Translated, it gives CASSIRSGQDEQFF.

For this clone: At one end the junction does not follow the germline gene, possibly because of a read error. The sample holds other DNA sequences that translate to the same CDR3. V and J are TRBV29-1 and TRBJ2-7; 7 nucleotides line up with TRBD1. Germline V CDR1 and CDR2: SQVTM, ANQGSEA. The CDR3 is made up of 14 amino acids. In nucleotides, the CDR3 is TGCAGCGTTGCCGACAGGGCAAGCTCCTATGAGCAGTACTTC. Protein product: CSVADRASSYEQYF.

This clone was detected only a few times. The chain couples TRBV30 to TRBJ2-6, with D possibly being TRBD1 (5 bases). This CDR3 region has 14 residues. With 3 bases removed from V and 0 bases from J, the gap between germline ends came to 6 bases. Per germline, CDR1 GTSNPN and CDR2 SVGIG (reference sequence). CDR3 residues: CAWRGPSGANVLTF. The CDR3, as DNA: TGTGCCTGGAGGGGGCCCTCTGGGGCCAACGTCCTGACTTTC.

V and J are TRBV30 and TRBJ2-2; D gene ambiguous. With 4 bases removed from V and 6 bases from J, the gap between germline ends came to 9 bases. The CDR3 is 12 residues long. CDR1 and CDR2 from the germline V gene are GTSNPN and SVGIG (reference sequence). In nucleotides, the CDR3 is TGTGCCTGGACATCAGGTTCCGGGGAGCTGTTTTTT. Its translation: CAWTSGSGELFF.

V gene TRBV5-1 combines with J gene TRBJ1-5; 7 nucleotides align to TRBD1. V lost 4 bases to trimming and J lost 7 bases; unmatched junction nucleotides: 5. Germline loops: CDR1 SGHRS, CDR2 YFSETQ. CDR3 length: 13 residues. The CDR3 is CASSDRDIQPQHF. Here the CDR3 DNA reads TGCGCCAGCAGCGACAGGGATATACAGCCCCAGCATTTT.